This is a list of T cell receptor beta chains from one sample in a study of CD8 T cells in Susac syndrome. TCRdb independently ran MiXCR on the immunoSEQ multiplex PCR reads; one entry per CDR3 protein. Of some 300,000 distinct CDR3 sequences listed, more than 75% are singletons. The sequencing sample was made of CD8+ T cells from PBMCs. Receptors originate from a human donor with multiple sclerosis. Both conserved end residues are part of each CDR3. A D gene is named only where the DNA matches it firmly. Size tells how often a clone was seen (once, few, many) or the class of an expanded clone, and some rows leave it out.

clone_size,d_call,j_call,v_call,cdr3_aa,cdr3_nt
.,.,TRBJ1-1,TRBV19,CASRQPGRLEPEAFF,TGTGCCAGTAGGCAACCGGGACGATTGGAACCTGAAGCTTTCTTT
.,.,TRBJ2-5,TRBV2,CASSEWLGGQETQYF,TGTGCCAGCAGTGAATGGCTCGGCGGCCAAGAGACCCAGTACTTC
.,.,TRBJ2-1,TRBV7-9,CASSSTSNEQFF,TGTGCCAGCAGCTCTACGTCCAATGAGCAGTTCTTC
.,.,TRBJ2-7,TRBV12-3/TRBV12-4,CASSLGRLPYEQYF,TGTGCCAGCAGTTTGGGTCGGCTCCCCTACGAGCAGTACTTC
.,.,TRBJ2-7,TRBV15,CATSRGGSYEQYF,TGTGCCACCAGCAGAGGTGGCTCGTACGAGCAGTACTTC
once,TRBD2,TRBJ2-3,TRBV9,CASSARKTSGRHTQYF,TGTGCCAGCAGCGCCCGAAAGACTAGCGGGAGACATACGCAGTATTTT
.,.,TRBJ1-2,TRBV5-6,CASSLAGGISDYGYTF,TGTGCCAGCAGCTTGGCCGGCGGGATCTCGGACTATGGCTACACCTTC
.,.,TRBJ2-1,TRBV30,CAWSSVSRTNEQFF,TGTGCCTGGAGTAGTGTGTCCCGGACCAATGAGCAGTTCTTC
.,.,TRBJ2-7,TRBV7-9,CASSFEATYEQYF,TGTGCCAGCAGCTTCGAAGCGACCTACGAGCAGTACTTC
.,TRBD1,TRBJ1-5,TRBV6-5,CASTHRGSNQPQHF,TGTGCCAGCACCCACAGGGGGAGCAATCAGCCCCAGCATTTT
.,.,TRBJ1-2,TRBV25-1,CASSVRASTGGYTF,TGTGCCAGCAGTGTCCGAGCCTCAACTGGGGGCTACACCTTC
.,.,TRBJ1-1,TRBV19,CASTPDGPEAFF,TGTGCCAGTACCCCAGACGGACCTGAAGCTTTCTTT
.,.,TRBJ2-7,TRBV28,CASSLKGNYEQYF,TGTGCCAGCAGTTTAAAGGGGAACTACGAGCAGTACTTC
few,.,TRBJ1-1,TRBV6-5,CASSYVNTEAFF,TGTGCCAGCAGTTACGTTAACACTGAAGCTTTCTTT
.,.,TRBJ2-7,TRBV2,CASLGTGPKYF,TGTGCCAGCCTCGGGACCGGGCCAAAGTACTTC
.,TRBD2,TRBJ2-5,TRBV7-8,CASSLPGLAGAETQYF,TGTGCCAGCAGCTTACCGGGACTAGCGGGAGCCGAGACCCAGTACTTC
.,.,TRBJ1-5,TRBV27,CASSLSGRNQPQHF,TGTGCCAGCAGTTTATCCGGCAGAAATCAGCCCCAGCATTTT
.,.,TRBJ1-5,TRBV19,CASTTGFWAQHF,TGTGCCAGCACGACAGGTTTTTGGGCCCAGCATTTT
.,.,TRBJ1-1,TRBV7-6,CASTPVGVGTEAFF,TGTGCCAGCACCCCGGTTGGGGTCGGCACTGAAGCTTTCTTT
.,TRBD1,TRBJ1-1,TRBV12-3/TRBV12-4,CASRTGMNTEAFF,TGTGCCAGCAGGACAGGGATGAACACTGAAGCTTTCTTT
.,TRBD1,TRBJ1-3,TRBV11-2,CASSLVTDRGDNTIYF,TGTGCCAGCAGCTTAGTAACGGACAGGGGAGACAACACCATATATTTT
.,.,TRBJ1-1,TRBV2,CASSEWREGAEAFF,TGTGCCAGCAGTGAATGGCGAGAGGGGGCTGAAGCTTTCTTT
.,.,TRBJ1-1,TRBV7-9,CASSLEGGNTEVFF,TGTGCCAGCAGCTTAGAAGGGGGGAACACTGAAGTTTTCTTT
few,.,TRBJ2-7,TRBV27,CASSSAREQYF,TGTGCCAGCAGCTCGGCCCGCGAGCAGTACTTC
.,.,TRBJ1-5,TRBV11-2,CASSLGTASSNQPQHF,TGTGCCAGCAGCTTAGGAACAGCGAGTAGCAATCAGCCCCAGCATTTT
.,TRBD1,TRBJ1-4,TRBV27,CASSPYRDRGHEKLFF,TGTGCCAGCAGTCCATACCGGGACAGGGGACATGAAAAACTGTTTTTT
.,.,TRBJ2-7,TRBV11-1,CASSLGPQSSYEQYF,TGTGCCAGCAGCTTAGGGCCCCAAAGCTCCTACGAGCAGTACTTC
.,.,TRBJ2-1,TRBV27,CASSQGFRQFF,TGTGCCAGCAGCCAAGGGTTTAGGCAGTTCTTC
.,.,TRBJ1-2,TRBV4-1,CASSQDPGVSNGYTF,TGCGCCAGCAGCCAAGATCCAGGGGTGAGCAATGGCTACACCTTC
.,TRBD1,TRBJ2-2,TRBV19,CASRDRGSTGELFF,TGTGCCAGCCGGGACAGGGGCTCGACCGGGGAGCTGTTTTTT
.,TRBD2,TRBJ2-1,TRBV29-1,CSPQTSADEQFF,TGCAGCCCGCAGACTAGCGCGGATGAGCAGTTCTTC
.,TRBD1,TRBJ1-4,TRBV27,CASSFPAPAGTGPSAFNEKLFF,TGTGCCAGCAGTTTCCCCGCACCTGCCGGGACAGGGCCTTCGGCCTTTAATGAAAAACTGTTTTTT
few,TRBD2,TRBJ2-7,TRBV18,CASSPPGTSSPYEQYF,TGTGCCAGCTCACCACCCGGGACTAGCTCTCCCTACGAGCAGTACTTC
.,.,TRBJ1-1,TRBV7-6,CASSLADVFTEAFF,TGTGCCAGCAGCTTAGCGGACGTATTTACTGAAGCTTTCTTT
.,.,TRBJ2-7,TRBV6-6,CASSYEGPSYEQYF,TGTGCCAGCAGTTATGAGGGCCCCTCCTACGAGCAGTACTTC
.,TRBD2,TRBJ2-5,TRBV28,CASSRGLAGGETQYF,TGTGCCAGCAGTCGGGGACTAGCGGGAGGGGAGACCCAGTACTTC
.,.,TRBJ2-7,TRBV5-1,CASSLDFQGRGEQYF,TGCGCCAGCAGCTTGGACTTCCAGGGGCGCGGCGAGCAGTACTTC
.,TRBD1,TRBJ1-5,TRBV20-1,CSARSQDRGLSYQPQHF,TGCAGTGCTAGATCCCAAGACAGGGGACTATCTTATCAGCCCCAGCATTTT
.,.,TRBJ2-2,TRBV28,CASSLRVQSNGELFF,TGTGCCAGCAGTTTACGGGTACAGAGTAACGGGGAGCTGTTTTTT
.,.,TRBJ1-6,TRBV5-6,CASSLVRGNSPLHF,TGTGCCAGCAGCTTAGTCAGGGGTAATTCACCCCTCCACTTT
.,.,TRBJ2-7,TRBV7-9,CASFGTSGTGSYEQYF,TGTGCCAGCTTCGGGACTTCCGGGACGGGGTCCTACGAGCAGTACTTC
.,.,TRBJ2-1,TRBV12-5,CASGSGGHEQFF,TGTGCTAGTGGTTCGGGGGGCCATGAGCAGTTCTTC
.,.,TRBJ1-1,TRBV21-1,CARLRGRTPEAFF,TGTGCCAGACTTCGGGGCAGAACGCCTGAAGCTTTCTTT
.,.,TRBJ1-2,TRBV27,CASRDRANYGYTF,TGTGCCAGCAGGGACAGAGCTAACTATGGCTACACCTTC
few,.,TRBJ1-1,TRBV5-1,CASSLETGTEAFF,TGCGCCAGCAGCTTGGAGACCGGGACTGAAGCTTTCTTT
.,.,TRBJ2-5,TRBV5-6,CASREWEKGQETQYF,TGTGCCAGCAGGGAGTGGGAGAAAGGACAAGAGACCCAGTACTTC
.,.,TRBJ2-7,TRBV2,CASSESGRPTYEQYF,TGTGCCAGCAGTGAATCGGGCAGGCCCACCTACGAGCAGTACTTC
.,.,TRBJ2-7,TRBV10-3,CAARPPPGEFNSYEQYF,TGTGCCGCTCGACCGCCCCCGGGAGAGTTTAACTCCTACGAGCAGTACTTC
.,.,TRBJ1-3,TRBV9,CASSVEDSGNTIYF,TGTGCCAGCAGCGTAGAAGACTCTGGAAACACCATATATTTT
.,.,TRBJ2-7,TRBV27,CASSAGRASYEQYF,TGTGCCAGCAGTGCCGGACGGGCATCCTACGAGCAGTACTTC
.,.,TRBJ2-6,TRBV24-1,CATSAGRGAGANVLTF,TGTGCCACCAGTGCGGGGCGTGGGGCTGGGGCCAACGTCCTGACTTTC
few,.,TRBJ2-7,TRBV12-3/TRBV12-4,CASSSRERNEQYF,TGTGCCAGCAGTTCCCGGGAGAGAAACGAGCAGTACTTC
.,.,TRBJ2-5,TRBV5-1,CASSLTIKGGEETQYF,TGCGCCAGCAGCTTGACGATCAAGGGGGGTGAAGAGACCCAGTACTTC
.,.,TRBJ2-6,TRBV5-1,CASSFRAGSSSGANVPTF,TGCGCCAGCAGCTTTAGGGCAGGCTCAAGCTCTGGGGCCAACGTCCCGACTTTC